This T cell receptor (beta chain) derives from a study of regulatory T cells in long-lasting Graves disease. TCR beta libraries were built with iRepertoire HTBI primers and Arm-PCR of CDR3 regions. Each CDR3 protein is one row after TCRdb ran MiXCR on the multiplex PCR reads. The repertoire consists of some 410,000 distinct CDR3 sequences, with roughly 17% occurring once and the leading ten covering about 10%. Germline V lookup: CDR1 LNHDA, CDR2 SQIVND (reference sequence). The CDR3 totals 13 residues. V was cut by 9 bases and J by 1 base, with 13 bases left in between. This clonotype was counted ten times or more. Time point specified: newly diagnosed GD, antithyroid drugs for less than 3 months. The TCR library used RNA extracted from PBMCs. This sample was shared with a second study, whose subject was T cells in Graves' hyperthyroidism and ophthalmopathy.

The sequenced sample was peripheral blood mononuclear cells (PBMCs), obtained at new diagnosis, from a patient treated with antithyroid drugs. The V call is TRBV19, the J call TRBJ2-7; D unclear. The TCR originated in a woman aged 25 to 39 with Graves disease. CDR3 residues: CASSPTVSYEQYF. The DNA of the CDR3 is TGTGCCAGCAGCCCTACAGTTTCCTACGAGCAGTACTTC.